This TCR beta chain derives from a study of human T cells and chemical hapten exposure. About the study: An area of 2 cm by approximately 2 cm on upper inner arm skin received 2% DPC for sensitization.

Sample time point: patch test 2, 6 weeks after DPC sensitization. Regarding treatment: therapeutic diphenylcyclopropenone sensitization with weekly scalp DPC. With respect to this clonotype: Antigen unknown.

TCRdb re-called the RACE reads with MiXCR, one entry per CDR3 protein. The table shows about 73,000 distinct CDR3 sequences, with 8.5% occurring only once. Overall study findings and caveats: No alteration of TCRs above 1 in 1000 frequency was seen with DPC sensitization.

The sequencing here drew on whole blood, taken in connection with sensitization to the hapten diphenylcyclopropenone (DPC). The sequence was collected from a woman between 50 and 59 years old with alopecia areata. Some clones in this sample may be carry-over from other donors' samples.

The CDR3 nucleotides are TGTGCCAGCAGCTTAGGAGCGGGCAGGGGAAATGAGCAGTTCTTC. Encoded protein: CASSLGAGRGNEQFF. The gene calls are TRBV7-7 and TRBJ2-1; possibly TRBD1 or TRBD2 for D (6 bases each). The V gene lost 1 base and the J gene lost 7 bases, with 14 bases spanning the gap. Germline CDR1 SSHAT, CDR2 FNYEAQ (reference sequence). The CDR3 runs to 15 residues.